Listed below are T cell receptor beta chains from one sample, sequenced in a study of blood T cell repertoires in COVID-19. Assay: immunoSEQ multiplex PCR; the TCRdb copy retains only in-frame clones and omits some. The data show around 110,000 clones, 80% to 90% seen once. Sequenced: peripheral blood. The receptor set was obtained from a man aged 35 to 55 with acute or convalescent COVID-19. CDR3s include the opening cysteine and the closing phenylalanine or tryptophan. The D gene is left open where the match is weak. Size is omitted from some rows. Given values are once, few, many or a class for expanded clones.

clone_size j_call v_call cdr3_length d_call cdr3_nt cdr3_aa
few TRBJ2-1 TRBV2 16 TRBD1 TGTGCCAGCAGTGAACGCGGGACAGGATACTACAATGAGCAGTTCTTC CASSERGTGYYNEQFF
NA TRBJ1-1 TRBV18 16 NA TGTGCCAGCTCACCTCCTCCATTCTCAGGGAGGACTGAAGCTTTCTTT CASSPPPFSGRTEAFF
NA TRBJ2-6 TRBV11-2 18 TRBD1 TGTGCCAGCAGCTTTAGGGGACAGGGGGCGCCTGGGGCCAACGTCCTGACTTTC CASSFRGQGAPGANVLTF
NA TRBJ2-1 TRBV11-2 17 NA TGTGCCAGCAGCCTTTTTCGGGGTAGCGGACTGTACAATGAGCAGTTCTTC CASSLFRGSGLYNEQFF
NA TRBJ2-1 TRBV21-1 13 NA TGTGCCAGCAGAAGCCTAGCGGCCAATGAGCAGTTCTTC CASRSLAANEQFF
NA TRBJ1-6 TRBV7-2 12 NA TGTGCCAGCAGCTATAGTAATTCACCCCTCCACTTT CASSYSNSPLHF
NA TRBJ2-2 TRBV7-2 16 TRBD2 TGTGCCAGCATCAGTACCACGGGACTAAACACCGGGGAGCTGTTTTTT CASISTTGLNTGELFF
NA TRBJ2-3 TRBV5-1 13 NA TGCGCCAGCAGCTTGGCCGGGACAGATACGCAGTATTTT CASSLAGTDTQYF
few TRBJ1-5 TRBV7-9 14 NA TGTGCCAGCAGCGGAGGGGTGAGGTATCAGCCCCAGCATTTT CASSGGVRYQPQHF
NA TRBJ2-5 TRBV3-1/TRBV3-2 11 NA TGTGCCAGCAGCCTACGCGGGCCGGGGTACTTC CASSLRGPGYF
NA TRBJ1-4 TRBV5-1 14 NA TGCGCCAGCAGCCTGGGGAGGGCGGGTGAAAAACTGTTTTTT CASSLGRAGEKLFF
NA TRBJ2-1 TRBV27 15 NA TGTGCCAGCAGTCTCGGGGTGGGAGTGGCGAATGAGCAGTTCTTC CASSLGVGVANEQFF
NA TRBJ2-1 TRBV7-2 16 TRBD2 TGTGCCAGCAGCTTAGCGGGACTAGCGGTAAACAATGAGCAGTTCTTC CASSLAGLAVNNEQFF
NA TRBJ2-3 TRBV7-9 16 TRBD2 TGTGCCAGCAGCCTTAGGACTAGCGGGAGCACAGATACGCAGTATTTT CASSLRTSGSTDTQYF
NA TRBJ2-7 TRBV28 15 TRBD1 TGTGCCAGCAGTTCCCAGACAGGGGCAAACTACGAGCAGTACTTC CASSSQTGANYEQYF
NA TRBJ1-3 TRBV19 15 NA TGTGCCAGTACACCACCCGGAGGGACTGGAAACACCATATATTTT CASTPPGGTGNTIYF
few TRBJ2-7 TRBV6-2/TRBV6-3 14 NA TGTGCCAGCAGTACTGACTGGATTACCTACGAGCAGTACTTC CASSTDWITYEQYF
NA TRBJ1-2 TRBV2 15 TRBD1 TGTGCCAGCACAACAGGACAGGGTTATAACTATGGCTACACCTTC CASTTGQGYNYGYTF
NA TRBJ2-1 TRBV6-1 16 TRBD1 TGTGCCAGCAGTGATCCGACAGGGGGCTCCTACAATGAGCAGTTCTTC CASSDPTGGSYNEQFF
NA TRBJ2-3 TRBV7-3 15 NA TGTGCCAGCAGCTTGCGGGGCGGGGGCACAGATACGCAGTATTTT CASSLRGGGTDTQYF
NA TRBJ2-7 TRBV7-9 14 TRBD2 TGTGCCAGCAGCTTAAGCGGGAGCAACTACGAGCAGTACTTC CASSLSGSNYEQYF
few TRBJ1-6 TRBV6-6 16 TRBD1 TGTGCCAGCAGTTACTCGGGACAGGGGAGTAATTCACCCCTCCACTTT CASSYSGQGSNSPLHF
NA TRBJ1-3 TRBV25-1 18 NA TGTGCCAGCAGTGAATTCGGGGGGCGACGAGGGAGCGGAAACACCATATATTTT CASSEFGGRRGSGNTIYF
NA TRBJ2-7 TRBV18 16 NA TGTGCCAGCTCACCAGCGACCCACAGGGCCCCCTACGAGCAGTACTTC CASSPATHRAPYEQYF
NA TRBJ1-1 TRBV3-1/TRBV3-2 12 NA TGTGCCAGCAGCCGAACCGACATGGAAGCTTTCTTT CASSRTDMEAFF
NA TRBJ2-7 TRBV3-1/TRBV3-2 15 NA TGTGCCAGCAGCCAATACGGGAGAGGCTCCTACGAGCAGTACTTC CASSQYGRGSYEQYF
NA TRBJ2-3 TRBV4-2 14 TRBD2 TGTGCCAGCAGTCTACTAGCGACGGGAGGTACGCAGTATTTT CASSLLATGGTQYF
NA TRBJ2-3 TRBV11-2 15 NA TGTGCCAGCAGCCTTACTATATCTATCACAGATACGCAGTATTTT CASSLTISITDTQYF
NA TRBJ2-1 TRBV5-1 14 NA TGCGCCAGCAGCTTCCACCTAGCAGACAATGAGCAGTTCTTC CASSFHLADNEQFF
NA TRBJ2-5 TRBV5-1 15 TRBD1 TGCGCCAGCAGCCTCCGGACAGGGGGCTGGGAGACCCAGTACTTC CASSLRTGGWETQYF
NA TRBJ2-5 TRBV5-1 13 NA TGCGCCAGCAGCAGAGGACTCCAAGAGACCCAGTACTTC CASSRGLQETQYF
NA TRBJ2-5 TRBV5-8 17 TRBD2 TGTGCCAGCAGCTTAGGGACTAGCGGGAGGGAAGAAGAGACCCAGTACTTC CASSLGTSGREEETQYF
NA TRBJ2-3 TRBV24-1 13 NA TGTGCCACCAGTGACTTACAGGAGCATACGCAGTATTTT CATSDLQEHTQYF
NA TRBJ1-2 TRBV2 13 TRBD1 TGTGCCAGCAGAGGAGGGACAGGGGGAGGCTACACCTTC CASRGGTGGGYTF
once TRBJ2-1 TRBV29-1 17 TRBD2 TGCAGCGTTGATTCGTTGACTAGCGGTAGCTCCTACAATGAGCAGTTCTTC CSVDSLTSGSSYNEQFF
few TRBJ2-1 TRBV9 15 TRBD2 TGTGCCAGCAGCCCAGGACTAGCGGGGGGGGTGCCGCAGTTCTTC CASSPGLAGGVPQFF
NA TRBJ1-5 TRBV19 16 NA TGTGCCAGTAGTATAGGGCAGACTAATAGCAATCAGCCCCAGCATTTT CASSIGQTNSNQPQHF
NA TRBJ1-1 TRBV5-1 16 TRBD1 TGCGCCAGCAGCACCCGAATTGGACAGGGGAACACTGAAGCTTTCTTT CASSTRIGQGNTEAFF
NA TRBJ2-7 TRBV5-1 15 TRBD2 TGCGCCAGCAGCTTGGGACTAGCGGGTTCCTACGAGCAGTACTTC CASSLGLAGSYEQYF
NA TRBJ1-3 TRBV6-5 13 NA TGTGCCAGCACCCAGACAGCCGGAAACACCATATATTTT CASTQTAGNTIYF
NA TRBJ1-1 TRBV7-3 13 NA TGTGCCAGCAGCTACAGTAAAAACACTGAAGCTTTCTTT CASSYSKNTEAFF
NA TRBJ1-5 TRBV6-5 13 TRBD1 TGTGCCAGCAGAGACAGGGACAATCAGCCCCAGCATTTT CASRDRDNQPQHF
NA TRBJ2-3 TRBV7-2 16 TRBD2 TGTGCCAGCAGCTTAGGGGCGGGGGGGCCGAGAGATACGCAGTATTTT CASSLGAGGPRDTQYF